The 10 T cell receptor beta chains below come from one sample, sequenced in a study of blood T cells in healthy people across ages. With a J-beta primer mix and a sample-barcoded 5' primer, a second PCR ran about 6 to 11 cycles. TCRdb independently ran MiXCR on the 5' RACE reads; one entry per CDR3 protein. The sample carries 850,000 to 1,300,000 distinct CDR3 sequences, less than 50% recorded once. Sequenced: blood. The receptors originated from a woman aged 55-69 years in good health.

The genes are TRBV7-9 and TRBJ2-5; maybe TRBD2 (6 bases). V shed 5 bases and J shed 5 bases, with 15 bases lying between them. From germline, CDR1 is SEHNR and CDR2 FQNEAQ (reference sequence). This CDR3 is 14 amino acids long. For the CDR3, the DNA is TGTGCCAGCAGCCCCCCCAATGCGGGGGAGACCCAGTACTTC. Its translation is CASSPPNAGETQYF.

This sequence joins TRBV7-9 and TRBJ2-7, with 7 bases lining up with TRBD1. The CDR3 is made up of 14 amino acids. V gave up 4 bases and J gave up 7 bases; unmatched junction bases: 10. Per the germline V gene, CDR1 is SEHNR and CDR2 is FQNEAQ (reference sequence). This chain's CDR3 is CASSSVNRGHEQYF. The CDR3 nucleotides are TGTGCCAGCAGCTCAGTTAACAGGGGCCATGAGCAGTACTTC.

The chain recombines TRBV20-1 with TRBJ2-3; D gene ambiguous. V was pared by 0 bases and J by 5 bases, with 9 bases between. CDR1 is DFQATT and CDR2 is SNEGSKA in the germline V gene (reference sequence). This CDR3 has 13 residues. The CDR3 coding sequence is TGCAGTGCTAGAGAACCCCCGGGAGATACGCAGTATTTT. Translation gives CSAREPPGDTQYF.

This clonotype was picked up a small number of times. This chain joins TRBV4-2 and TRBJ2-5, with 9 bases aligning to TRBD2. Trimming took 0 bases from V and 2 from J; bases not matched to a gene: 7. CDR1 and CDR2 (germline): LGHNA, YNFKEQ. There are 17 residues in the CDR3. Here the CDR3 reads CASSQDLTSGPQETQYF. The CDR3 DNA sequence: TGTGCCAGCAGCCAAGATCTGACTAGCGGCCCTCAAGAGACCCAGTACTTC.

This clonotype is a singleton in its sample. A read error may produce the germline difference seen at one junction end. This sequence joins TRBV6-5 and TRBJ1-5, with TRBD1 matching 7 bases. Germline-derived CDR1 and CDR2 are MNHEY and SVGAGI. This CDR3 is built from 15 residues. CDR3 sequence reads: CAGRQTGTSNQPQHF. In nucleotides, the CDR3 is TGTGCCGGCAGACAGACAGGGACTAGCAATCAGCCCCAGCATTTT.

V and J are TRBV20-1 and TRBJ2-4; 8 bases align to TRBD1. CDR1 and CDR2 from the germline V gene are DFQATT and SNEGSKA (reference sequence). There are 19 residues in the CDR3. V shed 3 bases, J shed 0 bases, and the junction held 16 bases outside the gene matches. This CDR3 is CSASPYQDRAVLAKNIQYF. CDR3 DNA: TGCAGTGCTAGTCCCTACCAGGACAGGGCTGTACTAGCCAAAAACATTCAGTACTTC.

This clonotype has a handful of counts. The V gene is TRBV9, the J gene TRBJ2-7, with 7 bases identical to TRBD1. The J call is in doubt because the DNA end fits TRBJ2-5 better. This CDR3 has 15 amino acids. Germline V gene sequence: CDR1 SGDLS, CDR2 YYNGEE. The CDR3 region is CASSVENRGMETQYF. The CDR3 nucleotides read TGTGCCAGCAGCGTTGAGAACAGGGGAATGGAGACCCAGTACTTC.

CDR3: CAISETGQGSEQFF. The DNA for the CDR3 is TGTGCCATCAGTGAGACGGGACAGGGTAGTGAGCAGTTCTTC. This sequence joins TRBV10-3 and TRBJ2-1, with 9 nucleotides matching TRBD1. Germline V gene lookup returns CDR1 ENHRY and CDR2 SYGVKD. The ends lost 2 bases at V and 9 bases at J; junction bases unmatched: 5. The CDR3 is 14 amino acids.

This clonotype was counted only a few times. The V gene is TRBV7-6, the J gene TRBJ2-3; D ambiguous. Germline-derived CDR1 and CDR2 are SGHVS and FNYEAQ. Trimming cost V 7 bases and J 1 base, with 18 bases left between them. The CDR3 covers 16 residues. CDR3 loop: CASTDLPTQGTDTQYF. CDR3 in DNA: TGTGCCAGCACCGACCTCCCCACGCAGGGCACAGATACGCAGTATTTT.

This chain connects TRBV7-8 to TRBJ2-3; D unclear. The CDR3 spans 17 residues. CDR1 and CDR2 from the germline V gene are SGHVS and FQNEAQ. V was clipped by 3 bases and J by 2 bases, with 18 bases between them. CDR3 DNA: TGTGCCAGCAGCTTGCCAGTAGCCCGACCGACCACAGATACGCAGTATTTT. Residues: CASSLPVARPTTDTQYF. Full variable domain (rest looked up from reference TRBV7-8 and TRBJ2-3): GAGVSQSPRYKVAKRGQDVALRCDPISGHVSLFWYQQALGQGPEFLTYFQNEAQLDKSGLPSDRFFAERPEGSVSTLKIQRTQQEDSAVYLCASSLPVARPTTDTQYFGPGTRLTVL.